This TCR beta chain originates from a study of human T cells and chemical hapten exposure. The overall study: Weekly diphenylcyclopropenone doses were given to patients' scalps across the roughly 25-week study.

Library construction involved attaching unique molecular identifiers to individual cDNA molecules, which allowed quantitative, reproducible TCR counting. TCRdb re-analysed the RACE reads in MiXCR, keeping a single row per CDR3 protein. Of about 160,000 distinct CDR3 sequences in the sample, roughly 26% are singletons; the top ten hold 2.1%. As for time point: patch test 3, about 24 weeks after DPC sensitization. As to treatment: therapeutic diphenylcyclopropenone sensitization with weekly scalp DPC. Germline V gene data show CDR1 as MDHEN and CDR2 as SYDVKM. This CDR3 has 14 amino acids. With 4 bases removed from V and 0 bases from J, the gap between germline ends came to 10 bases.

The sequencing used whole blood, collected in connection with sensitization to the hapten diphenylcyclopropenone (DPC). This chain connects TRBV28 to TRBJ2-7; D is ambiguous. The receptor was isolated from a woman aged 18 to 35 with alopecia areata. Some clones in this sample may be carry-over from other donors' samples. The CDR3 spells CASSSLDISYEQYF. Here the CDR3 DNA reads TGTGCCAGCAGTTCTCTAGACATCTCCTACGAGCAGTACTTC.